This is a list of T cell receptor beta chains from one sample in a study of cytomegalovirus exposure and HLA in healthy donors. Sequencing used immunoSEQ multiplex PCR; TCRdb keeps in-frame clones, though not all of them. The sample carries 150,000 to 200,000 clones, 68% recorded once. Sequenced: PBMCs. The receptors were gathered from a man aged 25-45 years in good health and CMV-seropositive. Each CDR3 is given with its conserved first and last residue. D genes are given only for firm matches. Size tells how often a clone was seen (once, few, many) or the class of an expanded clone, and some rows leave it out.

clone size: NA; D gene: NA; J gene: TRBJ1-5; V gene: TRBV4-1; CDR3 protein: CASSLLQGGNQPQHF; CDR3 DNA: TGCGCCAGCAGCCTTCTCCAGGGTGGCAATCAGCCCCAGCATTTT
clone size: NA; D gene: TRBD1; J gene: TRBJ2-7; V gene: TRBV19; CDR3 protein: CATTDRGSYEQYF; CDR3 DNA: TGTGCCACCACGGACAGGGGGTCGTACGAGCAGTACTTC
clone size: NA; D gene: TRBD1; J gene: TRBJ1-1; V gene: TRBV6-5; CDR3 protein: CASTSTGGMTEAFF; CDR3 DNA: TGTGCCAGCACCTCAACAGGGGGGATGACTGAAGCTTTCTTT
clone size: NA; D gene: NA; J gene: TRBJ2-7; V gene: TRBV27; CDR3 protein: CASSLIPGYEQYF; CDR3 DNA: TGTGCCAGCAGTTTAATTCCCGGGTACGAGCAGTACTTC
clone size: NA; D gene: TRBD2; J gene: TRBJ2-5; V gene: TRBV27; CDR3 protein: CASSLSGGWNQETQYF; CDR3 DNA: TGTGCCAGCAGCTTATCGGGGGGTTGGAACCAAGAGACCCAGTACTTC
clone size: NA; D gene: TRBD2; J gene: TRBJ2-2; V gene: TRBV19; CDR3 protein: CASSIGIAGPNTGELFF; CDR3 DNA: TGTGCCAGTAGTATAGGAATAGCGGGACCGAACACCGGGGAGCTGTTTTTT
clone size: NA; D gene: NA; J gene: TRBJ1-2; V gene: TRBV5-1; CDR3 protein: CASSLRTAANGYTF; CDR3 DNA: TGCGCCAGCAGCTTAAGGACAGCTGCCAACGGCTACACCTTC
clone size: NA; D gene: NA; J gene: TRBJ1-5; V gene: TRBV30; CDR3 protein: CAWSPDRIFSQPQHF; CDR3 DNA: TGTGCCTGGAGTCCCGACAGGATTTTTAGTCAGCCCCAGCATTTT
clone size: NA; D gene: TRBD2; J gene: TRBJ2-3; V gene: TRBV7-3; CDR3 protein: CASSPRTSGSTDTQYF; CDR3 DNA: TGTGCCAGCAGCCCACGGACTAGCGGGAGCACAGATACGCAGTATTTT
clone size: NA; D gene: TRBD2; J gene: TRBJ2-1; V gene: TRBV2; CDR3 protein: CASILRPGLAGVEQFF; CDR3 DNA: TGTGCCAGCATTTTAAGACCGGGACTAGCGGGAGTTGAGCAGTTCTTC
clone size: NA; D gene: TRBD2; J gene: TRBJ2-7; V gene: TRBV7-9; CDR3 protein: CASSSGLAGGLRSYEQYF; CDR3 DNA: TGTGCCAGCAGCTCAGGACTAGCGGGAGGCCTACGCTCCTACGAGCAGTACTTC
clone size: NA; D gene: TRBD2; J gene: TRBJ2-1; V gene: TRBV5-1; CDR3 protein: CASSRGGPGLAGVGNEQFF; CDR3 DNA: TGCGCCAGCAGCCGGGGGGGCCCGGGACTAGCGGGAGTAGGCAATGAGCAGTTCTTC
clone size: NA; D gene: NA; J gene: TRBJ2-1; V gene: TRBV28; CDR3 protein: CATKRTGNEQFF; CDR3 DNA: TGTGCCACCAAACGAACAGGCAATGAGCAGTTCTTC
clone size: NA; D gene: NA; J gene: TRBJ2-3; V gene: TRBV19; CDR3 protein: CASSIAGASDTQYF; CDR3 DNA: TGTGCCAGTAGTATAGCGGGAGCCTCAGATACGCAGTATTTT
clone size: few; D gene: NA; J gene: TRBJ2-3; V gene: TRBV29-1; CDR3 protein: CTGRTSTDTQYF; CDR3 DNA: TGCACCGGACGGACTAGCACAGATACGCAGTATTTT
clone size: once; D gene: TRBD1; J gene: TRBJ2-2; V gene: TRBV7-9; CDR3 protein: CASSFQGALTGELFF; CDR3 DNA: TGTGCCAGCAGCTTCCAGGGGGCGCTTACCGGGGAGCTGTTTTTT
clone size: once; D gene: TRBD1; J gene: TRBJ1-4; V gene: TRBV25-1; CDR3 protein: CASSESNRGSYNEKLFF; CDR3 DNA: TGTGCCAGCAGTGAATCTAACAGGGGGAGTTATAATGAAAAACTGTTTTTT